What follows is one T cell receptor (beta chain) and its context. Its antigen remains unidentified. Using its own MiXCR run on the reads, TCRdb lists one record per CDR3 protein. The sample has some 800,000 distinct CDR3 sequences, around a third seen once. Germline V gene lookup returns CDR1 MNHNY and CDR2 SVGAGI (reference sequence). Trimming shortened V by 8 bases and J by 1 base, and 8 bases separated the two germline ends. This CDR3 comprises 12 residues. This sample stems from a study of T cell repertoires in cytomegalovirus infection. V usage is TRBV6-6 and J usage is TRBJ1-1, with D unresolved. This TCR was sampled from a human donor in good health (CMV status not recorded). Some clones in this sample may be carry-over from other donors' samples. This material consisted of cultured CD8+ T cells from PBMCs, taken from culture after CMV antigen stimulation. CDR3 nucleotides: TGTGCCAGCCTCTTGGGGAACACTGAAGCTTTCTTT. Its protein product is CASLLGNTEAFF.